Here is one TCR beta chain with its context. This table comes from immunoSEQ multiplex PCR, and its TCRdb copy is limited to in-frame clones, with some not included. The table lists about 120,000 clones, around 88% of them singletons. This entry belongs to a study of control samples from healthy donors and cancer patients. J gave up 5 bases and V 3 bases, and 4 bases lay outside the gene matches. The germline V gene has CDR1 KGHDR and CDR2 SFDVKD. CDR3 length: 15 amino acids. The sample comprised blood. The chain combines TRBV24-1 with TRBJ1-5; 9 bases are shared with TRBD1. The clonotype was recovered from a man aged 40-49 years in good health. The CDR3 DNA reads as TGTGCCACCAGTGATACCGGGACAGGGTATCAGCCCCAGCATTTT. This codes for CATSDTGTGYQPQHF.